The clone carrying this T cell receptor beta chain was counted at least ten times. Its antigen is unidentified. The germline CDR1 and CDR2 sequences are KGHSH and LQKENI. V was trimmed by 2 bases and J by 3 bases, leaving 14 bases between them. This CDR3 region has 16 residues. The data were obtained in a study of neurological immune-mediated disorders. TCRdb re-called the 5' RACE reads through MiXCR, storing one row per CDR3 protein. The sample contains 65,000 to 75,000 distinct CDR3 sequences, approximately 5.1% of which appear only once. 2 million unsorted PBMCs were stored in RNAlater at -80 °C before RNA extraction. Study outcomes and limitations: HTLV-1-associated myelopathy had the most TCR clonal expansion, and multiple sclerosis had the least, less than healthy controls. The multiple sclerosis repertoire cluster was not associated with any clinical or MRI feature, with the authors stating that larger cohorts are needed.

The sample taken for sequencing was PBMCs. The V gene is TRBV18, the J gene TRBJ1-3, with D possibly being TRBD1 (6 bases). The source of this sequence is a human donor with multiple sclerosis. The donor label of this sample is uncertain. The CDR3 spells CASSPSGGADGNTIYF. The DNA for the CDR3 is TGTGCCAGCTCACCAAGTGGGGGCGCGGATGGAAACACCATATATTTT. The whole variable domain, filled in from reference TRBV18 and TRBJ1-3, reads NAGVMQNPRHLVRRRGQEARLRCSPMKGHSHVYWYRQLPEEGLKFMVYLQKENIIDESGMPKERFSAEFPKEGPSILRIQQVVRGDSAAYFCASSPSGGADGNTIYFGEGSWLTVV.